The clone carrying this T cell receptor beta chain came up a few times. This specimen comes from a study of cytomegalovirus exposure and HLA in healthy donors. Turning to the study itself: Early released data comprised 80 million to 90 million unique TCRs from HLA-typed donors.

The CDR3 has 18 residues. Nominal health characterized the donors when sampled, though unrecorded immune exposures were likely. The PCR used 60 Vbeta and 13 Jbeta primers. This table comes from immunoSEQ multiplex PCR, and its TCRdb copy is limited to in-frame clones, with some not included. The repertoire holds around 200,000 clones, with about four fifths as singletons. The source of this sequence is a middle-aged man in good health and CMV-seropositive. V gene TRBV21-1 combines with J gene TRBJ2-1; the table's D call, TRBD2, has no DNA check behind it. TRBV21-1 is a pseudogene locus. Sequenced input: PBMCs. For the CDR3, the DNA is TGTGCCAGCAGCAAAGGAACTAGCGGGAGAGTAACCTACAATGAGCAGTTCTTC. It is translated as CASSKGTSGRVTYNEQFF.